This T cell receptor (beta chain) was identified in a study of beta chain features in type 1 diabetes. cDNA synthesis used the whole RNA isolate, giving expressed TCRB sequences. The repertoire was sequenced with immunoSEQ multiplex PCR; TCRdb's copy has only in-frame clones and lacks some. The sample shows some 150,000 clones, under 60% of them seen only once. Study-wide points: HLA influence on TCRB rearrangement stayed unresolved here. Moderately but significantly shorter TCRB CDR3s were found in Type 1 diabetes patients in all four CD4+ subsets.

Trimming cost V 4 bases and J 6 bases; bases outside gene matches: 10. The CDR3 runs to 16 residues. CDR1 and CDR2 from the germline V gene are SQVTM and ANQGSEA. This clone was seen only a few times. Its target is unknown. This TCR came from a man aged 18 to 30 in good health. The sequencing input was Tregs from blood. The V gene is TRBV29-1, the J gene TRBJ2-1; TRBD2 matches at 12 bases. CDR3 nucleotide sequence: TGCAGCGTTGCGAAAAGACTAGCGGGAGAAGCCAATGAGCAGTTCTTC. Its translation is CSVAKRLAGEANEQFF.